This TCR beta chain was retrieved from a study of T cell responses to AZD1222 COVID-19 vaccine. Sequenced by immunoSEQ multiplex PCR; TCRdb stores in-frame clones only, minus some. The sample carries about 120,000 clones, approximately 87% recorded once. Points on this clone: As yet, its antigen is unknown.

The CDR3 totals 14 residues. The V gene end was trimmed by 3 bases and the J gene end by 8 bases; junction bases not matched to a gene: 8. The V gene's germline CDR1 is LNHDA and CDR2 SQIVND (reference sequence). Study-wide results and limits: Across the whole spike, CD4 TCRs peaked at regions 160-218 and 743-854. Repertoires were sampled only after the peak T cell response. The study found Spike-specific TCR breadth and depth rose after two AZD1222 doses.

The sample was peripheral blood, taken on day 0 of AZD1222 vaccination. The chain recombines TRBV19 with TRBJ1-2, with 8 bases matching TRBD1. This TCR came from an adult in good health. The CDR3 nucleotides are TGTGCCAGTAGTATCGCGCAGGGGGCGGAGGGCTACACCTTC. This codes for CASSIAQGAEGYTF.